The rows below give T cell receptor beta chains drawn from one sample of a study of regulatory T cells in long-lasting Graves disease. TCRdb recomputed calls from the multiplex PCR reads with MiXCR, one row per CDR3 protein. This sample has about 540,000 distinct CDR3 sequences, with around an eighth found just once. These data were also filed under a second study, of T cells in Graves' hyperthyroidism and ophthalmopathy.

This specimen consisted of peripheral blood mononuclear cells (PBMCs), obtained at new diagnosis, from a patient treated with antithyroid drugs. These receptor sequences come from a man younger than 45 with Graves disease. Each CDR3 is given with its conserved first and last residue. The D gene is left open where the match is weak. Rows may omit the clone size; those that give it use once, few, many or a size class.

-,TRBJ2-7,many,TRBV27,CASSWDKGGEQYF,TGTGCCAGCAGTTGGGATAAGGGGGGCGAGCAGTACTTC
-,TRBJ2-2,many,TRBV12-3/TRBV12-4,CASSPGLPKSAGELFF,TGTGCCAGCAGTCCCGGACTACCAAAATCCGCCGGGGAGCTGTTTTTT
-,TRBJ2-7,once,TRBV6-5,CASSYSGVGTYEQYF,TGTGCCAGCAGTTATTCGGGAGTGGGCACCTACGAGCAGTACTTC
-,TRBJ2-1,many,TRBV7-8,CASSSGRESYNEQFF,TGTGCCAGCAGCTCGGGACGTGAGTCCTACAATGAGCAGTTCTTC
-,TRBJ1-1,many,TRBV6-1,CASSENRGEAFF,TGTGCCAGCAGTGAAAATAGGGGAGAAGCTTTCTTT
TRBD2,TRBJ2-5,few,TRBV11-2,CASSMTSGRAGWRETQYF,TGTGCCAGCAGCATGACTAGCGGGAGGGCCGGGTGGCGAGAGACCCAGTACTTC
-,TRBJ1-3,-,TRBV5-1,CASTPRPDFSGNTIYF,TGCGCCAGCACCCCCCGCCCCGATTTCTCTGGAAACACCATATATTTT
-,TRBJ1-4,many,TRBV6-1,CASSEVPSGGEKLFF,TGTGCCAGCAGTGAAGTTCCCTCGGGGGGTGAAAAACTGTTTTTT
-,TRBJ2-2,-,TRBV6-1,CASSDGELFF,TGTGCCAGCTCTGACGGGGAGCTGTTTTTT
-,TRBJ2-7,-,TRBV10-1,CATSPGEVYEQYF,TGCGCCACCTCCCCCGGGGAGGTGTACGAGCAGTACTTC
-,TRBJ1-4,many,TRBV20-1,CSARAGTLANEKLFF,TGCAGTGCTAGAGCAGGGACACTCGCTAATGAAAAACTGTTTTTT
-,TRBJ2-7,-,TRBV7-9,CANSQEWSYEQYF,TGTGCCAACTCACAGGAGTGGTCCTACGAGCAGTACTTC
TRBD2,TRBJ2-3,few,TRBV9,CASSVTPGGRRTDTQYF,TGTGCCAGCAGCGTGACCCCGGGCGGGAGACGTACAGATACGCAGTATTTT
-,TRBJ2-1,many,TRBV7-9,CASSLRAGVDNEQFF,TGTGCCAGCAGCTTAAGGGCAGGGGTTGACAATGAGCAGTTCTTC
TRBD2,TRBJ2-2,many,TRBV12-3/TRBV12-4,CASSTPGTSAPGELFF,TGTGCCAGCAGTACACCCGGGACTAGCGCCCCCGGGGAGCTGTTTTTT
-,TRBJ2-3,-,TRBV24-1,CATSEHRAGTDTQYF,TGTGCCACCAGTGAACACAGGGCTGGCACAGATACGCAGTATTTT
TRBD1,TRBJ1-4,-,TRBV9,CASSVGPLDRGKGKLFF,TGTGCCAGCAGCGTAGGCCCCTTGGACAGGGGAAAAGGGAAACTGTTTTTT
-,TRBJ2-7,few,TRBV2,CASRITGGRHEQYF,TGTGCCAGCAGAATTACCGGGGGGCGCCACGAGCAGTACTTC
-,TRBJ2-6,-,TRBV7-9,CASSPKVWLATNVLTF,TGTGCCAGCAGCCCAAAGGTCTGGCTTGCCACCAACGTCCTGACTTTC
-,TRBJ2-1,-,TRBV25-1,CASREAGNEQFF,TGTGCCAGCAGGGAAGCGGGCAATGAGCAGTTCTTC
-,TRBJ2-5,many,TRBV11-2,CASSLAGEGLGETQYF,TGTGCCAGCAGCTTAGCAGGGGAGGGACTTGGGGAGACCCAGTACTTC
-,TRBJ1-5,many,TRBV4-1,CASSQVGQKLNQPQHF,TGCGCCAGCAGCCAAGTAGGTCAGAAGTTAAATCAGCCCCAGCATTTT
TRBD2,TRBJ2-7,-,TRBV13,CASSPGLAGATTYEQYF,TGTGCCAGCAGCCCCGGACTAGCGGGAGCCACCACCTACGAGCAGTACTTC
TRBD1,TRBJ2-3,-,TRBV12-3/TRBV12-4,CASRPTGTGEGTQYF,TGTGCCAGCAGACCTACCGGGACAGGGGAGGGTACGCAGTATTTT
TRBD2,TRBJ2-3,many,TRBV10-3,CAISARLAGGSTDTQYF,TGTGCCATCAGTGCCCGACTAGCGGGAGGGAGCACAGATACGCAGTATTTT
-,TRBJ1-1,-,TRBV12-3/TRBV12-4,CASSLARSLKTEAFF,TGTGCCAGCAGTTTAGCGCGTTCCCTGAAAACTGAAGCTTTCTTT
-,TRBJ2-3,few,TRBV24-1,CATSDSSSHHPDTQYF,TGTGCCACCAGTGATTCCTCTAGTCATCACCCAGATACGCAGTATTTT
TRBD2,TRBJ2-7,many,TRBV6-1,CASSTGTSGRKISYEQYF,TGTGCCAGCAGTACGGGGACTAGCGGGAGGAAAATCTCCTACGAGCAGTACTTC
-,TRBJ2-5,many,TRBV7-2,CASSPGHGETQYF,TGTGCCAGCAGCCCGGGACACGGGGAGACCCAGTACTTC
-,TRBJ2-7,many,TRBV2,CASSEGSLPTYEQYF,TGTGCCAGCAGTGAAGGTAGCCTCCCCACTTACGAGCAGTACTTC
-,TRBJ2-7,many,TRBV4-1,CASSLGMMGGEQYF,TGCGCCAGCAGCCTTGGGATGATGGGAGGCGAGCAGTACTTC